The 2 T cell receptor beta chains presented below share a single source sample, sequenced in a study of cytomegalovirus exposure and HLA in healthy donors. PCR amplification relied on 60 Vbeta primers (plus 13 Jbeta primers). Clones were read by immunoSEQ multiplex PCR, and TCRdb kept only the in-frame ones, dropping some. The data contain fewer than 50,000 clones, 66% of them singletons. Sequenced input: PBMCs. The receptor set was obtained from a man in his fifties in good health and CMV-seropositive.

V and J are TRBV4-2 and TRBJ2-1; D is undetermined. This CDR3 has 17 amino acids. Deletions cut 3 bases from V and 0 bases from J, with 15 bases between. Germline V lookup: CDR1 LGHNA, CDR2 YNFKEQ. The CDR3 coding sequence is TGTGCCAGCAGCCAGCGAACTAACCCCCGCTCCTACAATGAGCAGTTCTTC. It specifies CASSQRTNPRSYNEQFF.

This clone has only a few counts. V is TRBV25-1 and J is TRBJ1-6, with TRBD1 matching over 7 bases. J was trimmed by 9 bases and V by 9 bases; bases with no gene match: 8. The germline gives CDR1 MGHDK, CDR2 SYGVNS. The CDR3 sequence is 13 residues long. The CDR3: CASATGIFSPLHF. In DNA form, the CDR3 reads TGTGCCAGTGCGACAGGGATTTTTTCACCCCTCCACTTT.